These 22 T cell receptor beta chains were all obtained from the same sample, sequenced in a study of OX40 agonist ivuxolimab in advanced cancers. Libraries were prepared by immunoSEQ multiplex PCR; TCRdb keeps only in-frame clonotypes and omits some of them. The repertoire holds under 85,000 clones, with 70% to 90% as singletons. The source material was CD4+ or CD8+ T cells sorted from blood, sampled in a trial of the OX40 agonist ivuxolimab. These receptors came from an adult with an advanced solid tumor such as melanoma, head and neck, liver or kidney cancer.

V and J are TRBV5-1 and TRBJ1-6; D is perhaps TRBD1 (5 bases). CDR3 length: 14 residues. The germline gives CDR1 SGHRS, CDR2 YFSETQ. Between the trimmed V and J ends, which lost 3 bases and 8 bases, there was a span of 12 bases. The CDR3 loop reads CASSSGGSDSPLHF. CDR3 nucleotides: TGCGCCAGCAGCTCCGGGGGTTCGGATTCACCCCTCCACTTT.

The gene calls are TRBV15 and TRBJ2-7; D remains unclear. CDR1 and CDR2 from the germline V gene are LNHNV and YYDKDF (reference sequence). Trimming cost V 0 bases and J 4 bases, with 7 bases left between them. The CDR3 totals 13 residues. The chain's CDR3 is CATSRDKGYEQYF. Written as DNA, the CDR3 is TGTGCCACCAGCAGAGATAAAGGTTACGAGCAGTACTTC. Variable domain in full (rest from reference TRBV15 and TRBJ2-7): DAMVIQNPRYQVTQFGKPVTLSCSQTLNHNVMYWYQQKSSQAPKLLFHYYDKDFNNEADTPDNFQSRRPNTSFCFLDIRSPGLGDTAMYLCATSRDKGYEQYFGPGTRLTVT.

This chain uses TRBV6-1 with TRBJ2-7, with 7 bases identical to TRBD1. The CDR3 is 15 residues long. V trimming: 2 bases; J trimming: 6 bases; junction bases outside the gene matches: 10. Per the germline V gene, CDR1 is MNHNS and CDR2 is SASEGT. The CDR3 spells CASSEPGQSLPEQYF. The DNA for the CDR3 is TGTGCCAGCAGTGAACCGGGACAGAGTCTACCCGAGCAGTACTTC.

The rearrangement joins TRBV9 to TRBJ2-1, with 9 nucleotides matching TRBD2. V dropped 3 bases and J dropped 5; count of bases not matched to a gene: 3. Germline V gene sequence: CDR1 SGDLS, CDR2 YYNGEE. The CDR3 covers 14 residues. The CDR3: CASSASGDHNEQFF. The CDR3 nucleotides are TGTGCCAGCAGCGCTAGCGGGGACCACAATGAGCAGTTCTTC.

The chain employs TRBV7-2 and TRBJ1-2, with a weak D call TRBD1 (5 bases). The germline CDR1 and CDR2 sequences are SGHTA and FQGNSA. Between the trimmed V and J ends, which lost 5 bases and 7 bases, there was a span of 11 bases. CDR3 length: 12 residues. CDR3 loop: CASSEGPGGYTF. The DNA of the CDR3 is TGTGCCAGCAGCGAGGGACCAGGTGGCTACACCTTC.

The chain has TRBV5-1 and TRBJ2-5; D remains unclear. The CDR3 loop spans 13 amino acids. Germline assignment: CDR1 SGHRS and CDR2 YFSETQ. Between the trimmed V and J ends, which lost 0 bases and 2 bases, there was a span of 5 bases. CDR3 nucleotide sequence: TGCGCCAGCAGCTTGGAAGGGCAAGAGACCCAGTACTTC. This gives the protein CASSLEGQETQYF.

The chain is built from TRBV7-2 and TRBJ1-1; D is undetermined. The CDR3 has 13 amino acids. The V gene's germline CDR1 is SGHTA and CDR2 FQGNSA. Deletions cut 1 base from V and 5 bases from J, with 8 bases between. In DNA form, the CDR3 reads TGTGCCAGCAGCTTAGTTAAAGGGACTGAAGCTTTCTTT. As protein: CASSLVKGTEAFF. The complete variable domain, with remaining parts taken from reference TRBV7-2 and TRBJ1-1, reads GAGVSQSPSNKVTEKGKDVELRCDPISGHTALYWYRQSLGQGLEFLIYFQGNSAPDKSGLPSDRFSAERTGGSVSTLTIQRTQQEDSAVYLCASSLVKGTEAFFGQGTRLTVV.

The chain is built from TRBV7-3 and TRBJ2-5; 12 bases align to TRBD1. Germline CDR1 is SGHTA and CDR2 is FQGTGA. V gave up 4 bases and J gave up 5 bases; unmatched junction bases: 11. The CDR3 totals 17 residues. CDR3 DNA: TGTGCCAGCAGCTCCTTAAATCCCGGGACAGGGGGCGAGACCCAGTACTTC. Translation gives CASSSLNPGTGGETQYF.

This sequence joins TRBV7-9 and TRBJ1-1; a possible D gene is TRBD1 (6 bases). Germline CDR1 is SEHNR and CDR2 is FQNEAQ (reference sequence). The V gene lost 5 bases and the J gene lost 0 bases, with 13 bases spanning the gap. The CDR3 is 15 residues long. In DNA, the CDR3 is TGTGCCAGCAGCACAACGGACAGCATGAACACTGAAGCTTTCTTT. Translation: CASSTTDSMNTEAFF.

The chain joins TRBV11-1 to TRBJ1-1; 8 bases align to TRBD1. CDR3 size: 16 residues. J gave up 1 base and V 3 bases, and 7 bases lay outside the gene matches. The germline V gene encodes CDR1 SGHAT and CDR2 FQDESV (reference sequence). The CDR3 DNA follows: TGTGCCAGCAGCTTGTGGCAGGGGGCCGAGAACACTGAAGCTTTCTTT. Its protein product is CASSLWQGAENTEAFF.

The gene calls are TRBV19 and TRBJ2-3; either TRBD1 or TRBD2 may supply D (6 bases each). The CDR3 covers 14 residues. CDR1 is LNHDA and CDR2 is SQIVND in the germline V gene (reference sequence). V lost 6 bases and J lost 0, with 10 bases in between. The CDR3 nucleotides are TGTGCCAGTAGAGAGGGGGGTAGCACAGATACGCAGTATTTT. It yields the protein CASREGGSTDTQYF.

The genes are TRBV28 and TRBJ2-1; 8 nucleotides align to TRBD2. This CDR3 has 15 residues. Germline lookup yields CDR1 MDHEN and CDR2 SYDVKM. The trim removed 10 bases at V and 2 bases at J, leaving 10 bases unmatched. This CDR3 is CAISPGLGPYNEQFF. Here the CDR3 DNA reads TGTGCCATTTCACCGGGACTAGGGCCCTACAATGAGCAGTTCTTC.

The chain has TRBV19 and TRBJ1-5; D gene uncertain. V was trimmed by 1 base and J by 10 bases, leaving 11 bases between them. Looked up from germline, CDR1 is LNHDA and CDR2 is SQIVND (reference sequence). This CDR3 spans 13 amino acids. CDR3 nucleotide sequence: TGTGCCAGTAGTATAGGAAGGGATCGTCCCCAGCATTTT. This codes for CASSIGRDRPQHF. The entire variable domain, with the rest obtained from reference TRBV19 and TRBJ1-5, is as follows: DGGITQSPKYLFRKEGQNVTLSCEQNLNHDAMYWYRQDPGQGLRLIYYSQIVNDFQKGDIAEGYSVSREKKESFPLTVTSAQKNPTAFYLCASSIGRDRPQHFGDGTRLSIL.

The V gene is TRBV10-3, the J gene TRBJ1-6, with 11 bases identical to TRBD1. This CDR3 spans 15 amino acids. J lost 7 bases, V lost 6 bases, and 5 bases had no gene match. The germline CDR1 and CDR2 sequences are ENHRY and SYGVKD. The DNA for the CDR3 is TGTGCCATCAGGGAGGACAGGGGGCTAAATTCACCCCTCCACTTT. Protein product: CAIREDRGLNSPLHF.

The chain links TRBV5-1 to TRBJ2-2; 7 bases agree with TRBD1. CDR1 SGHRS and CDR2 YFSETQ come from the germline V gene. V was pared by 4 bases and J by 3 bases, with 6 bases of the junction left unmatched. There are 15 residues in the CDR3. CDR3 region: CASSERTGDTGELFF. DNA for the CDR3: TGCGCCAGCAGCGAGCGGACAGGAGACACCGGGGAGCTGTTTTTT.

The gene calls are TRBV5-4 and TRBJ2-5; possible D gene TRBD2, 7 bases. There are 15 residues in the CDR3. The germline gives CDR1 SGHNT, CDR2 YYREEE (reference sequence). The ends were cut back, 2 bases at V and 1 base at J, with 12 bases in the middle. As DNA, the CDR3 is TGTGCCAGCAGCTTCGGGGGGCAAACCCAAGAGACCCAGTACTTC. This codes for CASSFGGQTQETQYF.

This rearrangement joins TRBV11-2 to TRBJ1-1; maybe TRBD1 (6 bases). This CDR3 has 12 residues. V was trimmed by 5 bases and J by 6 bases, leaving 10 bases between them. Germline CDR1 is SGHAT and CDR2 is FQNNGV. In DNA, the CDR3 is TGTGCCAGCAGCACCAACAGGGCTGAAGCTTTCTTT. This sequence encodes CASSTNRAEAFF.

This clone was recorded only once. The chain is built from TRBV6-6 and TRBJ2-7; TRBD1 might be the D (6 bases). The CDR3 has 11 residues. V lost 8 bases and J 7 bases, leaving 12 bases between the germline ends. CDR1 is MNHNY and CDR2 is SVGAGI in the germline V gene (reference sequence). The CDR3, as DNA: TGTGCCAGCTCGGACAGAAGAGAGCAGTACTTC. Protein product: CASSDRREQYF.

The chain carries TRBV15 and TRBJ2-2; no reliable D call. CDR1 is LNHNV and CDR2 is YYDKDF in the germline V gene (reference sequence). V lost 2 bases and J 3 bases, leaving 10 bases between the germline ends. CDR3 length: 15 amino acids. CDR3: CATSRRAPDTGELFF. For the CDR3, the DNA is TGTGCCACCAGCAGACGGGCCCCAGACACCGGGGAGCTGTTTTTT.

This chain connects TRBV18 to TRBJ1-3; possible D gene TRBD1, 5 bases. V was pared by 2 bases and J by 4 bases, with 9 bases between. CDR1 is KGHSH and CDR2 is LQKENI in the germline V gene. There are 14 residues in the CDR3. CDR3 DNA: TGTGCCAGCTCACCAATCCAGGGAGGAAACACCATATATTTT. Translation gives CASSPIQGGNTIYF. The entire variable domain, with the rest obtained from reference TRBV18 and TRBJ1-3, is as follows: NAGVMQNPRHLVRRRGQEARLRCSPMKGHSHVYWYRQLPEEGLKFMVYLQKENIIDESGMPKERFSAEFPKEGPSILRIQQVVRGDSAAYFCASSPIQGGNTIYFGEGSWLTVV.

The chain carries TRBV5-1 and TRBJ1-2, with 8 bases fitting TRBD1. This CDR3 region has 14 residues. Per the germline V gene, CDR1 is SGHRS and CDR2 is YFSETQ. V lost 0 bases to trimming and J lost 8 bases; unmatched junction nucleotides: 6. CDR3 residues: CASSLGGQGDGYTF. The CDR3 region has the DNA TGCGCCAGCAGCTTGGGAGGACAGGGCGACGGCTACACCTTC. The full variable domain, rest sourced from reference TRBV5-1 and TRBJ1-2, is KAGVTQTPRYLIKTRGQQVTLSCSPISGHRSVSWYQQTPGQGLQFLFEYFSETQRNKGNFPGRFSGRQFSNSRSEMNVSTLELGDSALYLCASSLGGQGDGYTFGSGTRLTVV.

This clone was detected a few times. The rearrangement links TRBV19 to TRBJ1-4; D may be TRBD1 (5 bases). Germline lookup yields CDR1 LNHDA and CDR2 SQIVND (reference sequence). Trimming pared 3 bases from V and 7 bases from J, leaving 15 bases between. This CDR3 spans 15 amino acids. The DNA for the CDR3 is TGTGCCAGTAGTATCATCGCAGGGCCAGGTGAAAAACTGTTTTTT. It specifies CASSIIAGPGEKLFF.